The next 17 T cell receptor beta chains were all read from a single sample in a study of identical twins. TCRdb itself ran the 5' RACE reads through MiXCR, one entry per CDR3 protein. The table records some 600,000 distinct CDR3 sequences, roughly 7.2% of them present only once. The same data also contributed to another study, on yellow fever vaccine responses in identical twins.

The sequenced sample consisted of PBMCs. The origin of the receptors is a woman aged 18 to 35 in good health.

The J gene is TRBJ2-1, the V gene TRBV6-5, with D unclear. V was trimmed by 0 bases and J by 1 base, leaving 7 bases between them. Germline-derived CDR1 and CDR2 are MNHEY and SVGAGI. The CDR3 is 15 amino acids. CDR3: CASSYSASSYNEQFF. DNA for the CDR3: TGTGCCAGCAGTTACTCAGCGAGTTCCTACAATGAGCAGTTCTTC.

There are many counts of this clonotype. The V call is TRBV10-3, the J call TRBJ2-1; D is perhaps TRBD1 (6 bases). Trimming removed 2 bases at V and 4 bases at J, with 18 bases between. From germline, CDR1 is ENHRY and CDR2 SYGVKD. The CDR3 covers 17 residues. The CDR3 DNA reads TGTGCCATCAGTGAGGGGCCCCGGGACAAATCTTACAATGAGCAGTTCTTC. Encoded protein: CAISEGPRDKSYNEQFF.

This clonotype was recorded at least ten times. The chain recombines TRBV11-2 with TRBJ2-7, with D unclear. V lost 1 base to trimming and J lost 7 bases, with 5 bases between them. This CDR3 is 11 amino acids long. Germline V CDR1 and CDR2: SGHAT, FQNNGV. The CDR3 reads CASSLAPEQYF. CDR3 DNA sequence: TGTGCCAGCAGCTTAGCCCCAGAGCAGTACTTC.

Concerning this clonotype itself: This may come from a read error, since a much larger clone is one base off. The chain employs TRBV20-1 and TRBJ2-2; 8 nucleotides align to TRBD1. This CDR3 spans 13 amino acids. Germline V CDR1 and CDR2: DFQATT, SNEGSKA (reference sequence). CDR3 sequence reads: CSTRGQVPGELFF. The CDR3 coding sequence is TGCAGTACTAGGGGACAGGTACCCGGGGAGCTGTTTTTT.

This clonotype appeared many times. The chain employs TRBV24-1 and TRBJ2-2; 7 bases agree with TRBD1. The CDR3 contains 15 residues. Germline V CDR1 and CDR2: KGHDR, SFDVKD. The junction had 7 bases not matched to a gene; V was cut back by 4 bases and J by 6 bases. CDR3 loop: CATSEPGTEPGELFF. The DNA of the CDR3 is TGTGCCACCAGTGAGCCCGGGACAGAGCCCGGGGAGCTGTTTTTT.

This clonotype was detected a few times. V usage is TRBV10-3 and J usage is TRBJ2-1; possibly TRBD2 for D (6 bases). The CDR3 length is 13 residues. V was trimmed by 6 bases and J by 4 bases, leaving 10 bases between them. Germline V gene lookup returns CDR1 ENHRY and CDR2 SYGVKD. The CDR3 loop is CAIRREAYNEQFF. The DNA of the CDR3 is TGTGCCATCAGGCGGGAAGCTTACAATGAGCAGTTCTTC.

Notes on this clonotype: Possible read error: a much larger clone is one base away. Given the absence of the conserved phenylalanine or tryptophan at the CDR3 end, a read error is likely. This chain links TRBV5-1 with TRBJ2-5; either TRBD1 or TRBD2 may fit D (5 bases each). The length of the CDR3 is 15 residues. Per the germline V gene, CDR1 is SGHRS and CDR2 is YFSETQ. Trimming took 4 bases from V and 2 from J, leaving 15 bases between them. CDR3 region: CASSLRFGGQETQYL. Written as DNA, the CDR3 is TGCGCCAGCAGCCTCCGTTTTGGGGGACAAGAGACCCAGTACCTC.

This clonotype was counted between two and nine times. This chain connects TRBV3-1 to TRBJ1-3; D gene unclear. The CDR3 runs to 14 residues. Trimming took off 9 bases at V and 0 bases at J, with 12 bases between the two ends. Germline assignment: CDR1 LGHDT and CDR2 YNNKEL (reference sequence). The CDR3 loop is CASNTEGSGNTIYF. In nucleotides, the CDR3 is TGTGCCAGTAATACAGAAGGCTCTGGAAACACCATATATTTT.

The sample holds many counts of this clonotype. The chain recombines TRBV20-1 with TRBJ1-1; possible D gene TRBD1, 6 bases. The CDR3 is 14 amino acids. CDR1 is DFQATT, CDR2 SNEGSKA, per germline (reference sequence). CDR3 nucleotide sequence: TGCAGGGCCAGCCGGGGGGCCATGAACACTGAAGCTTTCTTT. It specifies CRASRGAMNTEAFF.

This clonotype was seen once. V and J are TRBV7-9 and TRBJ1-4, with TRBD1 as a possible D gene (5 bases). V lost 5 bases, J lost 6 bases, and 13 bases lay in between. The CDR3 sequence is 14 residues long. Germline V CDR1 and CDR2: SEHNR, FQNEAQ (reference sequence). The CDR3 region is CASSRQGVDEKLFF. The CDR3 nucleotides read TGTGCCAGCAGCCGCCAGGGCGTTGATGAAAAACTGTTTTTT.

In its sample, this clonotype was seen many times. The chain couples TRBV7-9 to TRBJ2-3, with TRBD1 matching 8 bases. The germline CDR1 and CDR2 sequences are SEHNR and FQNEAQ (reference sequence). V was pared by 7 bases and J by 5 bases, with 8 bases of the junction left unmatched. The CDR3 length is 14 residues. The CDR3 DNA is TGTGCCAGCACCTCGACAGGGGATGTAGATACGCAGTATTTT. Its protein product is CASTSTGDVDTQYF.

In DNA form, the CDR3 reads TGTGCCAGCAGCCGACCAGGGGACCGCTCCTACGAGCAGTACGTC. Its translation: CASSRPGDRSYEQYV. The chain couples TRBV25-1 to TRBJ2-7; a weak D match, TRBD1 (6 bases). The CDR3 length is 15 residues. In germline, CDR1 is MGHDK, CDR2 SYGVNS. Trimming stripped 6 bases from V and 0 bases from J, with 15 bases between.

This clonotype was seen a few times. V is TRBV7-3 and J is TRBJ2-3; D might be TRBD1 (5 bases). V shed 0 bases and J shed 7 bases, with 20 bases lying between them. Germline CDR1 and CDR2: SGHTA and FQGTGA. The CDR3 is 17 amino acids. CDR3 sequence: CASSLTAEVRGGYTQYF. In DNA form, the CDR3 reads TGTGCCAGCAGCTTAACGGCCGAGGTTAGGGGTGGATATACGCAGTATTTT.

Only a few counts were recorded for this clonotype. The CDR3 loop reads CASSETSAGAHEQYF. CDR3 nucleotides: TGTGCCAGCAGTGAAACCTCGGCAGGGGCCCACGAGCAGTACTTC. The genes are TRBV25-1 and TRBJ2-7; D is possibly TRBD1 (6 bases). Trimming took 2 bases from V and 5 from J, leaving 16 bases between them. Germline V gene sequence: CDR1 MGHDK, CDR2 SYGVNS. This CDR3 is built from 15 residues.

This clonotype was seen a few times. The V and J genes are TRBV5-5 and TRBJ2-5; 8 bases line up with TRBD1. The CDR3 has 14 residues. Looked up from germline, CDR1 is SGHKS and CDR2 is YYEKEE (reference sequence). V gave up 5 bases and J gave up 2 bases; unmatched junction bases: 5. Here the CDR3 DNA reads TGTGCCAGCAGACTAGGGACAGGACAAGAGACCCAGTACTTC. This codes for CASRLGTGQETQYF.

This clonotype was seen only a few times. The chain recombines TRBV7-2 with TRBJ2-7; 10 bases line up with TRBD2. CDR1 and CDR2 from the germline V gene are SGHTA and FQGNSA. The CDR3 length is 16 residues. Trimming at V came to 5 bases and at J to 2 bases, leaving 9 bases not matched to a gene. CDR3 DNA sequence: TGTGCCAGCAGCCTGGGACTAGCGCCGATGGCCTACGAGCAGTACTTC. Translation: CASSLGLAPMAYEQYF.

This clonotype showed up many times. This chain connects TRBV2 to TRBJ2-2; the match to TRBD2 covers 11 bases. The CDR3 is 15 residues long. Trimming removed 8 bases from V and 2 bases from J; junction bases left unmatched: 4. The germline gives CDR1 SNHLY, CDR2 FYNNEI. The CDR3 nucleotides are TGTGCCAGCCGGCTAGCGGGAGGTAACACCGGGGAGCTGTTTTTT. This translates into CASRLAGGNTGELFF. The full variable domain, with the rest looked up from reference TRBV2 and TRBJ2-2, is EPEVTQTPSHQVTQMGQEVILRCVPISNHLYFYWYRQILGQKVEFLVSFYNNEISEKSEIFDDQFSVERPDGSNFTLKIRSTKLEDSAMYFCASRLAGGNTGELFFGEGSRLTVL.